What follows are 8 T cell receptor beta chains derived from one specimen sequenced in a study of blood T cell repertoires in COVID-19. Sequencing was performed with immunoSEQ multiplex PCR; in TCRdb, only in-frame clones are kept and a portion is missing. The repertoire holds hundreds of thousands of clones, with 90% as singletons. Sample: PBMCs or T cells enriched from blood (not recorded which). These TCRs come from a woman aged 18 to 35 with acute COVID-19.

The chain uses TRBV7-9 and TRBJ2-1; D unresolved. V lost 4 bases and J 8 bases, leaving 9 bases between the germline ends. The CDR3 totals 12 residues. Looked up from germline, CDR1 is SEHNR and CDR2 is FQNEAQ (reference sequence). CDR3 sequence (DNA): TGTGCCAGCAGCTGGAGTGCCGATGAGCAGTTCTTC. The encoded protein is CASSWSADEQFF.

V usage is TRBV28 and J usage is TRBJ1-5, with TRBD1 as a possible D gene (6 bases). V lost 3 bases, J lost 1 base, and 10 bases lay in between. The germline V gene encodes CDR1 MDHEN and CDR2 SYDVKM. This CDR3 has 15 residues. This CDR3 is CASSLAGASNQPQHF. CDR3 nucleotides: TGTGCCAGCAGTTTGGCGGGGGCCAGCAATCAGCCCCAGCATTTT.

CDR3 protein: CASSLYRGLEKLFF. The DNA of the CDR3 is TGTGCCAGCAGTTTATACAGGGGGCTTGAAAAACTGTTTTTT. This rearrangement joins TRBV28 to TRBJ1-4; 9 bases fit TRBD1. The V gene end was trimmed by 1 base and the J gene end by 7 bases; junction bases not matched to a gene: 1. This CDR3 is 14 amino acids long. Germline V gene sequence: CDR1 MDHEN, CDR2 SYDVKM.

A note on this clone: Different DNA sequences within this sample yield the same CDR3. The gene calls are TRBV28 and TRBJ2-1; TRBD2 is a possible D gene (6 bases). The CDR3 sequence is 14 residues long. The germline V and J ends were trimmed by 2 bases and 5 bases, with 10 bases remaining between them. Germline-derived CDR1 and CDR2 are MDHEN and SYDVKM. CDR3 in DNA: TGTGCCAGCAGTTTAGCGGGCGGGAACAATGAGCAGTTCTTC. It yields the protein CASSLAGGNNEQFF.

The table lists this clone with a count of one. The chain joins TRBV13 to TRBJ2-1; the match to TRBD2 covers 9 bases. The CDR3 contains 17 residues. The junction had 8 bases not matched to a gene; V was cut back by 5 bases and J by 0 bases. Looked up from germline, CDR1 is PRHDT and CDR2 is FYEKMQ (reference sequence). CDR3 sequence (DNA): TGTGCCAGCAGCATCATTCTAGCGGGGAGCTCCTACAATGAGCAGTTCTTC. Its protein product is CASSIILAGSSYNEQFF.

The chain couples TRBV4-1 to TRBJ1-5; TRBD1 aligns across 9 bases. Unmatched junction bases numbered 5, after V lost 5 bases and J lost 0 bases. The CDR3 runs 16 residues. CDR1 is MGHRA, CDR2 YSYEKL, per germline. This CDR3 reads CASSTRQGDSNQPQHF. The CDR3 DNA follows: TGCGCCAGCAGCACACGACAGGGGGATAGCAATCAGCCCCAGCATTTT.

This clone was seen only once. The rearrangement uses TRBV11-2 and TRBJ2-2; 7 bases agree with TRBD1. The V gene end was trimmed by 5 bases and the J gene end by 0 bases; junction bases not matched to a gene: 6. Germline V gene lookup returns CDR1 SGHAT and CDR2 FQNNGV. The CDR3 covers 16 residues. CDR3 coding DNA: TGTGCCAGCAGCCGACAGGGCCTCGCGAACACCGGGGAGCTGTTTTTT. It translates to CASSRQGLANTGELFF.

The V and J genes are TRBV7-2 and TRBJ2-2; 7 nucleotides align to TRBD2. Trimming cost V 5 bases and J 7 bases; bases outside gene matches: 13. The CDR3 runs 16 residues. Germline CDR1 is SGHTA and CDR2 is FQGNSA. CDR3: CASSPAAGTNLGELFF. CDR3 in DNA: TGTGCCAGCAGCCCCGCGGCCGGGACTAATCTCGGGGAGCTGTTTTTT.